These 30 T cell receptor beta chains share one sample of origin, sequenced in a study of T-cell reconstitution after alpha-beta-depleted transplantation in children. Unique molecular identifiers featured in how the TCRbeta library was prepared. TCRdb reprocessed the PCR reads via MiXCR and lists one record per CDR3 protein. The sample lists some 830,000 distinct CDR3 sequences, approximately 15% occurring once. The source was PBMCs, mostly from graft donor cells, collected 360 days after TCRalphabeta/CD19-depleted stem cell transplant. These receptor sequences come from a male patient younger than 18 who had a stem cell transplant for acute lymphoblastic leukemia, so the T cells may come from the graft donor.

Many counts were recorded for this clonotype. CDR3 in DNA: TGTGCCAGCAGCCAAGATCCCACTAGCGGGAGAAAGAATGAGCAGTTCTTC. Protein: CASSQDPTSGRKNEQFF. The V and J genes are TRBV4-2 and TRBJ2-1; 11 nucleotides match TRBD2. The trim removed 0 bases at V and 7 bases at J, leaving 8 bases unmatched. CDR1 and CDR2 (germline): LGHNA, YNFKEQ. The CDR3 runs 17 residues.

At least ten counts were recorded for this clonotype. This chain links TRBV5-6 with TRBJ2-1; the D call may be TRBD1 or TRBD2 (5 bases each). The length of the CDR3 is 13 residues. V dropped 5 bases and J dropped 8 bases, with 14 bases sitting between them. The germline V gene has CDR1 SGHDT and CDR2 YYEEEE. The CDR3 loop reads CASRDGTPDEQFF. DNA of the CDR3: TGTGCCAGCAGGGATGGGACGCCCGATGAGCAGTTCTTC.

There are many counts of this clonotype. The chain couples TRBV12-3 or TRBV12-4 to TRBJ2-1, with D tentatively TRBD1 (5 bases). This CDR3 is 13 amino acids long. V was trimmed by 6 bases and J by 10 bases, leaving 16 bases between them. The CDR3 reads CASSHTPRAEQFF. The CDR3 DNA sequence: TGTGCCAGCAGCCATACCCCCAGGGCAGAGCAGTTCTTC.

This clonotype occurred a few times. This rearrangement joins TRBV7-6 to TRBJ2-3; the match to TRBD2 covers 7 bases. After removal of 5 bases from V and 2 bases from J, the junction contained 10 bases not matched to a gene. Germline CDR1 SGHVS, CDR2 FNYEAQ. The CDR3 is 16 amino acids. CDR3 sequence: CASSRLALGFTDTQYF. The DNA for the CDR3 is TGTGCCAGCAGCCGACTAGCCCTGGGATTCACAGATACGCAGTATTTT.

The chain has TRBV3-1 and TRBJ2-1; 8 bases agree with TRBD2. The CDR3 loop spans 19 amino acids. V shed 0 bases, J shed 6 bases, and the junction held 16 bases outside the gene matches. CDR1 LGHDT and CDR2 YNNKEL come from the germline V gene (reference sequence). CDR3 sequence: CASSQDRAREAGDGNEQFF. The CDR3 DNA reads as TGTGCCAGCAGCCAAGACCGGGCCCGAGAAGCGGGAGATGGCAATGAGCAGTTCTTC.

This rearrangement joins TRBV7-3 to TRBJ1-2, with D possibly TRBD1 on 5 matching bases. Trimming left V 6 bases short and J 4 bases short, with 27 bases between. Germline V gene data show CDR1 as SGHTA and CDR2 as FQGTGA. This CDR3 region has 18 residues. DNA of the CDR3: TGTGCCAGCAGTCAACGTCCGGGGGAACTATCCCCTCTCTATGGCTACACCTTC. Translation gives CASSQRPGELSPLYGYTF.

The chain combines TRBV20-1 with TRBJ2-7; 9 bases match TRBD2. With V trimmed by 1 base and J by 2 bases, 12 bases remained unmatched. CDR1 is DFQATT and CDR2 is SNEGSKA in the germline V gene (reference sequence). This CDR3 region has 17 residues. CDR3: CSARVRGRARGPYEQYF. The CDR3 DNA sequence: TGCAGTGCTAGAGTCCGCGGGAGGGCCAGGGGACCCTACGAGCAGTACTTC.

This clonotype has only a few counts. This rearrangement joins TRBV7-2 to TRBJ2-3; perhaps TRBD2 as D (5 bases). CDR3 length equals 15 residues. V was shortened by 2 bases and J by 1 base, with 10 bases between the two germline ends. Germline V gene sequence: CDR1 SGHTA, CDR2 FQGNSA. The CDR3 spells CASSLRRAGTDTQYF. In nucleotides, the CDR3 is TGTGCCAGCAGCTTAAGGAGAGCGGGCACAGATACGCAGTATTTT. Supplemented by reference TRBV7-2 and TRBJ2-3, the full variable domain reads GAGVSQSPSNKVTEKGKDVELRCDPISGHTALYWYRQSLGQGLEFLIYFQGNSAPDKSGLPSDRFSAERTGGSVSTLTIQRTQQEDSAVYLCASSLRRAGTDTQYFGPGTRLTVL.

Remarks on this clonotype: Mismatch with germline at one junction end may stem from a read error. The genes are TRBV5-1 and TRBJ2-1; TRBD2 agrees at 11 bases. Germline lookup yields CDR1 SGHRS and CDR2 YFSETQ. The CDR3 consists of 17 residues. CDR3 nucleotide sequence: TGCGCCAGCAGCGGGGGCACAGGCGCTAGCGGGAGGAATGAGCAGTGCTTC. It encodes CASSGGTGASGRNEQCF.

This clonotype was counted at least ten times. The gene calls are TRBV9 and TRBJ2-1; 10 positions agree with TRBD2. The CDR3 spans 17 residues. Germline V gene data show CDR1 as SGDLS and CDR2 as YYNGEE. The junction had 7 bases not matched to a gene; V was cut back by 0 bases and J by 4 bases. The CDR3 nucleotides read TGTGCCAGCAGCGTAGGGGTGGGGACTAGCGTATACAATGAGCAGTTCTTC. This translates into CASSVGVGTSVYNEQFF.

The CDR3 here is CASSQDSGGSKNTIYF. CDR3 nucleotides: TGCGCCAGCAGCCAAGATAGCGGGGGATCGAAGAACACCATATATTTT. The genes are TRBV4-1 and TRBJ1-3; a weak D match, TRBD1 (5 bases). The germline V gene has CDR1 MGHRA and CDR2 YSYEKL. V was shortened by 0 bases and J by 7 bases, with 16 bases between the two germline ends. The CDR3 contains 16 residues.

The sample holds many counts of this clonotype. The CDR3 DNA is TGTGCCAGCAGTGTTGCGGGGGTAGATGAGCAGTTCTTC. Amino acid sequence: CASSVAGVDEQFF. The chain has TRBV25-1 and TRBJ2-1; 7 nucleotides line up with TRBD2. J gave up 8 bases and V 4 bases, and 5 bases lay outside the gene matches. CDR3 length equals 13 residues. CDR1 and CDR2 (germline): MGHDK, SYGVNS.

The chain links TRBV12-3 or TRBV12-4 to TRBJ2-7, with D unresolved. The CDR3 covers 14 residues. Trimming left V 6 bases short and J 0 bases short, with 12 bases between. DNA for the CDR3: TGTGCCAGCAGCCACTTCCAAAGCTCCTACGAGCAGTACTTC. Amino acids: CASSHFQSSYEQYF.

This clonotype was detected only a few times. The CDR3 sequence is CASSLDTLAIQETQYF. The CDR3 DNA follows: TGTGCCAGCAGCTTGGACACCCTAGCGATCCAAGAGACCCAGTACTTC. This chain connects TRBV5-6 to TRBJ2-5; a possible D gene is TRBD2 (6 bases). Trimming left V 0 bases short and J 1 base short, with 13 bases between. The CDR3 is made up of 16 amino acids. Looked up from germline, CDR1 is SGHDT and CDR2 is YYEEEE.

The chain is built from TRBV11-1 and TRBJ2-3; TRBD1 matches 8 bases. V lost 0 bases, J lost 1 base, and 9 bases stayed unmatched. The CDR3 has 18 amino acids. Germline V gene lookup returns CDR1 SGHAT and CDR2 FQDESV (reference sequence). The CDR3 region is CASSLAEIRDRRTDTQYF. CDR3 bases: TGTGCCAGCAGCTTAGCGGAGATTCGGGACAGGCGCACAGATACGCAGTATTTT.

V usage is TRBV10-3 and J usage is TRBJ1-6; no firm D call. The germline V and J ends were trimmed by 0 bases and 8 bases, with 8 bases remaining between them. Germline V gives CDR1 ENHRY, CDR2 SYGVKD. This CDR3 has 14 residues. CDR3 in amino acids: CAISESASYSPLHF. The CDR3 nucleotides are TGTGCCATCAGTGAGTCGGCCAGTTATTCACCCCTCCACTTT.

This chain joins TRBV18 and TRBJ2-7; D not resolved. Trimming left V 3 bases short and J 2 bases short, with 17 bases between. CDR1 and CDR2 from the germline V gene are KGHSH and LQKENI. The CDR3 sequence is 16 residues long. CDR3 residues: CASSPVAGSRTYEQYF. CDR3 nucleotides: TGTGCCAGCTCACCGGTAGCTGGATCCCGAACCTACGAGCAGTACTTC.

This chain joins TRBV7-6 and TRBJ2-7; possibly TRBD1 for D (6 bases). Germline V gene sequence: CDR1 SGHVS, CDR2 FNYEAQ. The germline V and J ends were trimmed by 1 base and 6 bases, with 13 bases remaining between them. The CDR3 extends over 14 amino acids. The CDR3 nucleotides read TGTGCCAGCAGCTTAGGGTGGGGGCCTCCCGAGCAGTACTTC. Its protein is CASSLGWGPPEQYF.

In this sample, this clonotype turned up a few times. The chain combines TRBV7-9 with TRBJ1-1, with D unresolved. The CDR3 contains 17 residues. Trimming removed 5 bases at V and 6 bases at J, with 25 bases between. The germline V gene has CDR1 SEHNR and CDR2 FQNEAQ (reference sequence). This CDR3 is CASSRVSLRTPLSEAFF. The CDR3 nucleotides are TGTGCCAGCAGCAGGGTCAGCCTCCGAACCCCTCTATCTGAAGCTTTCTTT.

The rearrangement links TRBV5-4 to TRBJ2-3; D remains unclear. The V end lost 6 bases, the J end lost 2 bases, and 10 bases lay between the germline ends. This CDR3 is built from 13 residues. CDR1 SGHNT and CDR2 YYREEE come from the germline V gene (reference sequence). The CDR3 DNA reads TGTGCCAGCACCCCCTGGGCCACAGATACGCAGTATTTT. Amino acids: CASTPWATDTQYF. The full variable domain, in which reference TRBV5-4 and TRBJ2-3 provide the parts outside the CDR3, is ETGVTQSPTHLIKTRGQQVTLRCSSQSGHNTVSWYQQALGQGPQFIFQYYREEENGRGNFPPRFSGLQFPNYSSELNVNALELDDSALYLCASTPWATDTQYFGPGTRLTVL.

The chain has TRBV20-1 and TRBJ2-1, with 9 bases identical to TRBD2. The length of the CDR3 is 14 residues. V lost 6 bases, J lost 3 bases, and 6 bases stayed unmatched. Germline CDR1 reads DFQATT; CDR2 reads SNEGSKA (reference sequence). CDR3 DNA: TGCAGTGCCGCGCGGGAGGGGAGCTACAATGAGCAGTTCTTC. It specifies CSAAREGSYNEQFF.

V and J are TRBV24-1 and TRBJ2-1; a possible D gene is TRBD1 (6 bases). CDR3 length equals 11 residues. V lost 10 bases to trimming and J lost 10 bases, with 13 bases between them. Germline assignment: CDR1 KGHDR and CDR2 SFDVKD. The DNA of the CDR3 is TGTGCCACATCAGGGGCTTGGGAGCAGTTCTTC. Translated, it gives CATSGAWEQFF.

J is TRBJ1-1 and V is TRBV7-9, with 8 bases identical to TRBD1. CDR1 is SEHNR, CDR2 FQNEAQ, per germline (reference sequence). J lost 3 bases, V lost 3 bases, and 9 bases had no gene match. This CDR3 comprises 16 residues. The CDR3, as DNA: TGTGCCAGCAGCTTTTTCAGGGGGCTGGGGGACACTGAAGCTTTCTTT. Translated, it gives CASSFFRGLGDTEAFF.

This chain connects TRBV4-1 to TRBJ2-7; D unresolved. The germline V gene encodes CDR1 MGHRA and CDR2 YSYEKL. V gave up 0 bases and J gave up 7 bases, with 4 bases separating them. This CDR3 is built from 11 residues. The CDR3 DNA sequence: TGCGCCAGCAGCCAAGAATCGGAGCAGTACTTC. Its protein is CASSQESEQYF.

In this sample, this clonotype turned up many times. The chain recombines TRBV4-1 with TRBJ1-1; tentatively, D is TRBD1 (5 bases). CDR3 size: 15 residues. V shed 1 base and J shed 0 bases, with 9 bases lying between them. The germline CDR1 and CDR2 sequences are MGHRA and YSYEKL. Written as DNA, the CDR3 is TGCGCCAGCAGCCAAGTGACAGTTATGAACACTGAAGCTTTCTTT. It specifies CASSQVTVMNTEAFF.

Ten or more counts support this clonotype. The chain employs TRBV5-1 and TRBJ2-7; D could derive from TRBD1 or TRBD2 (5 bases each). CDR1 and CDR2 (germline): SGHRS, YFSETQ. Between the trimmed V and J ends, which lost 4 bases and 3 bases, there was a span of 14 bases. This CDR3 spans 14 amino acids. For the CDR3, the DNA is TGCGCCAGCAGCGGAAGTTGGGGGAGCTACGAGCAGTACTTC. Protein product: CASSGSWGSYEQYF.

The V call is TRBV7-9, the J call TRBJ2-2; D might be TRBD1 or TRBD2, each matching 5 bases. Between the trimmed V and J ends, which lost 5 bases and 1 base, there was a span of 17 bases. This CDR3 is built from 17 residues. The germline CDR1 and CDR2 sequences are SEHNR and FQNEAQ (reference sequence). CDR3 coding DNA: TGTGCCAGCAGCGGGCTGTCCGGGACGGTGAACACCGGGGAGCTGTTTTTT. Translation gives CASSGLSGTVNTGELFF. Supplemented by reference TRBV7-9 and TRBJ2-2, the full variable domain reads DTGVSQNPRHKITKRGQNVTFRCDPISEHNRLYWYRQTLGQGPEFLTYFQNEAQLEKSRLLSDRFSAERPKGSFSTLEIQRTEQGDSAMYLCASSGLSGTVNTGELFFGEGSRLTVL.

This clonotype has just a few counts. The chain couples TRBV12-3 or TRBV12-4 to TRBJ1-5; D remains unclear. The CDR3 sequence is 15 residues long. Trimming cost V 5 bases and J 2 bases, with 13 bases left between them. This chain's CDR3 is CASSVSGPRNQPQHF. The CDR3 nucleotides read TGTGCCAGCAGTGTTTCCGGGCCACGCAATCAGCCCCAGCATTTT.

This clonotype was seen a handful of times. The chain employs TRBV9 and TRBJ2-1, with a possible D match to TRBD2 (7 bases). In germline, CDR1 is SGDLS, CDR2 YYNGEE. This CDR3 contains 14 residues. V lost 6 bases and J lost 9, with 19 bases in between. CDR3 nucleotide sequence: TGTGCCAGCACTTTCGGGGGAGGGGGTGGTGAGCAGTTCTTC. Protein: CASTFGGGGGEQFF.

Ten or more counts support this clonotype. The chain combines TRBV3-1 with TRBJ2-1; D not resolved. Trimming removed 0 bases from V and 8 bases from J, with 17 bases in between. Per the germline V gene, CDR1 is LGHDT and CDR2 is YNNKEL (reference sequence). The CDR3 is 16 residues long. The CDR3 region has the DNA TGTGCCAGCAGCCAAGAGCGACGGCCTCTGATGGATGAGCAGTTCTTC. This encodes CASSQERRPLMDEQFF.